The T cell receptor beta chain described here comes from a study of T cell clonotyping in hematopoietic cell transplantation. Findings and caveats of the study: Graft donor and pretransplant recipient Inverse Simpson Index values predicted broader posttransplant TCR diversity.

Germline CDR1 is SNHLY and CDR2 is FYNNEI. CDR3 length: 21 residues. Trimming took 2 bases from V and 5 from J; bases not matched to a gene: 25. A note on this clone: Its target is unknown.

Time point indicated: recipient sample about 28 days before transplant, after cytoreduction. Sequencing used immunoSEQ multiplex PCR; TCRdb keeps in-frame clones, though not all of them. The table includes 45,000 or so clones, around 84% detected once. Here the sequenced sample was peripheral blood mononuclear cells, taken before stem cell transplant. The rearrangement uses TRBV2 and TRBJ1-1; TRBD1 matches at 8 bases. The sequence was obtained from a man between 60 and 70 years old with myelodysplastic syndrome. Some clones in this sample may be carry-over from other donors' samples. The CDR3 spells CASSEITLQGATRGSGTEAFF. CDR3 nucleotide sequence: TGTGCCAGCAGTGAAATTACCCTGCAGGGGGCGACTAGGGGAAGCGGGACTGAAGCTTTCTTT. Full variable domain (missing parts from reference TRBV2 and TRBJ1-1): EPEVTQTPSHQVTQMGQEVILRCVPISNHLYFYWYRQILGQKVEFLVSFYNNEISEKSEIFDDQFSVERPDGSNFTLKIRSTKLEDSAMYFCASSEITLQGATRGSGTEAFFGQGTRLTVV.